The 5 T cell receptor beta chains in this list originate from one sample, sequenced in a study of blood T cell repertoires in COVID-19. Generated by immunoSEQ multiplex PCR, the TCRdb table keeps only in-frame clones and is missing some. The sample consists of 140,000 or so clones, around 81% of them appearing once. The sample comprised peripheral blood. The receptors here all came from a human donor in a cohort sampled during active COVID-19.

The chain combines TRBV2 with TRBJ1-4; D may be TRBD1 (5 bases). Trimming took off 6 bases at V and 6 bases at J, with 8 bases between the two ends. The CDR3 consists of 12 residues. From germline, CDR1 is SNHLY and CDR2 FYNNEI. CDR3 nucleotides: TGTGCCAGCAGGGGGGAGGATGAAAAACTGTTTTTT. This codes for CASRGEDEKLFF.

This chain connects TRBV7-2 to TRBJ2-1, with 10 bases identical to TRBD2. CDR3 length: 17 residues. Germline lookup yields CDR1 SGHTA and CDR2 FQGNSA. Trimming at V came to 5 bases and at J to 3 bases, leaving 10 bases not matched to a gene. CDR3: CASSPGLASLVYNEQFF. The DNA for the CDR3 is TGTGCCAGCAGCCCGGGACTAGCGAGCCTCGTCTACAATGAGCAGTTCTTC. Looking up the rest from reference TRBV7-2 and TRBJ2-1 gives the full variable domain: GAGVSQSPSNKVTEKGKDVELRCDPISGHTALYWYRQSLGQGLEFLIYFQGNSAPDKSGLPSDRFSAERTGGSVSTLTIQRTQQEDSAVYLCASSPGLASLVYNEQFFGPGTRLTVL.

This chain's CDR3 is CASSQDSNYGYTF. For the CDR3, the DNA is TGTGCCAGCAGCCAAGACAGCAACTATGGCTACACCTTC. The rearrangement joins TRBV7-3 to TRBJ1-2, with D possibly matching TRBD1 (5 bases). Trimming left V 5 bases short and J 2 bases short, with 9 bases between. CDR3 length: 13 amino acids. Germline CDR1 SGHTA, CDR2 FQGTGA.

This chain joins TRBV4-1 and TRBJ2-5; 8 nucleotides line up with TRBD2. Germline CDR1 MGHRA, CDR2 YSYEKL. This CDR3 spans 17 amino acids. After removal of 0 bases from V and 2 bases from J, the junction contained 8 bases not matched to a gene. The CDR3 loop reads CASSQDSSGGVQETQYF. The CDR3, as DNA: TGCGCCAGCAGCCAAGATAGCAGCGGGGGAGTTCAAGAGACCCAGTACTTC.

The chain joins TRBV28 to TRBJ1-2, with a tentative D call TRBD1 (6 bases). Trimming cost V 5 bases and J 3 bases, with 10 bases left between them. The germline V gene encodes CDR1 MDHEN and CDR2 SYDVKM. CDR3 length equals 13 residues. This CDR3 is CASSRRTDYGYTF. CDR3 nucleotide sequence: TGTGCCAGCAGTCGCAGGACAGACTATGGCTACACCTTC.